The present T cell receptor beta chain was sequenced within a study of cytomegalovirus exposure and HLA in healthy donors. This CDR3 spans 17 amino acids. V lost 6 bases, J lost 0 bases, and 18 bases lay in between. Germline lookup yields CDR1 SNHLY and CDR2 FYNNEI. On this clone: Antigen: not known.

With 60 Vbeta and 13 Jbeta primers, the PCR was carried out. Here immunoSEQ multiplex PCR was the method, and the copy in TCRdb shows in-frame clones only, minus some. The top ten hold 9% to 15% of the sample, which has approximately 100,000 clones, about 70% seen once. Overall study results and limits: A later analysis, which compared TCR beta chains of equal frequency, found the HLA-associated ones more clonally expanded. Overall, about 160 TCR beta chains were annotated as cytomegalovirus-associated.

The rearrangement uses TRBV2 and TRBJ1-5; D gene uncertain. The source is a woman aged 40 to 55 in good health and CMV-seropositive. Sequencing used PBMCs. CDR3 amino acids: CASRTGFARNSNQPQHF. DNA of the CDR3: TGTGCCAGCAGGACGGGATTTGCGCGTAATAGCAATCAGCCCCAGCATTTT.